The T cell receptor beta chain described here comes from a study of tumor and adjacent non-tumor tissue in lung cancer. Whole-study context: Histology: about twelve adenocarcinoma, a couple of squamous cell carcinoma, 1 small cell lung cancer.

This CDR3 has 12 amino acids. CDR1 SQVTM and CDR2 ANQGSEA come from the germline V gene. Trimming removed 3 bases at V and 6 bases at J, with 9 bases between. RNA was extracted from bulk tissue without any cell sorting. The library came from three nested PCR rounds adapted from ARM-PCR protocols. TCRdb re-derived calls from the multiplex PCR reads in MiXCR, one entry per CDR3 protein. The data contain 60,000 to 85,000 distinct CDR3 sequences, roughly 72% of them seen just once; the ten biggest clones take up roughly 27%. The clonotype originates from a man aged 60 to 75 with non-small cell lung cancer. The sequenced sample consisted of lung tumor tissue. V gene TRBV29-1 combines with J gene TRBJ2-1; D call uncertain. The CDR3 region has the DNA TGCAGCGTTGACAGGCAGTCCAATGAGCAGTTCTTC. Translation: CSVDRQSNEQFF.